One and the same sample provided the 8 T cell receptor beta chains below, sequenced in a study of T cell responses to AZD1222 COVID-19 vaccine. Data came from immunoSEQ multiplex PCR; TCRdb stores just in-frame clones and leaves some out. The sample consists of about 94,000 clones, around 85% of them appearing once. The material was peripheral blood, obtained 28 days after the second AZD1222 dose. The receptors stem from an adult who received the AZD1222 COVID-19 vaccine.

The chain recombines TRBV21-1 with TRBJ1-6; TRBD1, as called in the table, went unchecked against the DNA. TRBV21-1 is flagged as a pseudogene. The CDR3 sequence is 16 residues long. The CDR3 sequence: CASSNYRDVGNSPLHF. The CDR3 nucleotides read TGTGCCAGCAGCAACTACAGGGACGTCGGGAATTCACCCCTCCACTTT.

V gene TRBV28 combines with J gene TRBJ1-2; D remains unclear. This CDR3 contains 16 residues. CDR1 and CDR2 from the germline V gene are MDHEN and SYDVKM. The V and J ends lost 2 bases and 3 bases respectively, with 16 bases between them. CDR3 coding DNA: TGTGCCAGCAGTTTAACCTCTCCGGGAACAGACTATGGCTACACCTTC. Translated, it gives CASSLTSPGTDYGYTF.

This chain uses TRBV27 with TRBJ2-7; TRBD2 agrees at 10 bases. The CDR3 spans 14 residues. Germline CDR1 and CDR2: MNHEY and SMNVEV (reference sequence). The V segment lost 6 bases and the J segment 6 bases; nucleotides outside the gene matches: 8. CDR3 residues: CASSKGLASSEQYF. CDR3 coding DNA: TGTGCCAGCAGCAAGGGACTAGCGAGTTCCGAGCAGTACTTC.

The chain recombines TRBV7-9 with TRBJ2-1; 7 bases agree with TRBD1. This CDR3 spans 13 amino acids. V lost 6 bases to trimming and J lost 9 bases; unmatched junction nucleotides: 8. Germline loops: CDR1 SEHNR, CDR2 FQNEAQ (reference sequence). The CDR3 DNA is TGTGCCAGCAGACACGACAGGGTTAGTGAGCAGTTCTTC. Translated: CASRHDRVSEQFF.

The CDR3 nucleotides are TGTGCCAGCAGTTACGGAGATACGCAGTATTTT. This encodes CASSYGDTQYF. The chain employs TRBV6-5 and TRBJ2-3; D uncertain. Trimming took 2 bases from V and 5 from J, leaving 2 bases between them. Germline V gene lookup returns CDR1 MNHEY and CDR2 SVGAGI. The CDR3 totals 11 residues.

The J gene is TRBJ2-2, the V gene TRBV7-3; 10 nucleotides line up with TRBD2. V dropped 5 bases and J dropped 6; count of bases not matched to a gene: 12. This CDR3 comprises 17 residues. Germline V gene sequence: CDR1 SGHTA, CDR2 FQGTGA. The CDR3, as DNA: TGTGCCAGCAGCCCCCAAGTATGGACTAGCGGTCCCGGGGAGCTGTTTTTT. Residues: CASSPQVWTSGPGELFF.

This CDR3 is CASSLDMAGNPPQHF. The CDR3, as DNA: TGTGCCAGCAGCTTAGACATGGCAGGGAACCCGCCCCAGCATTTT. The V and J genes are TRBV7-2 and TRBJ1-5; possible D gene TRBD1, 5 bases. Germline CDR1 SGHTA, CDR2 FQGNSA. The CDR3 has 15 residues. V was trimmed by 1 base and J by 9 bases, leaving 16 bases between them.

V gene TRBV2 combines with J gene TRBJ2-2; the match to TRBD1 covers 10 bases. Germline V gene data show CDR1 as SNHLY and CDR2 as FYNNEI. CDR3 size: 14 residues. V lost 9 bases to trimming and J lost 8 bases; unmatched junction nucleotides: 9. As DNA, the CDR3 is TGTGCCAGTCCCGGGACAGGGGTAATAGGGGAGCTGTTTTTT. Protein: CASPGTGVIGELFF.